This T cell receptor beta chain was recorded in a study of blood T cells in healthy people across ages. Primers used in a second PCR of roughly 7 to 11 cycles were a sample-barcoded 5' primer and a J-beta primer mix. TCRdb reanalysed the 5' RACE reads using MiXCR and keeps one entry per CDR3 protein. The table includes hundreds of thousands of distinct CDR3 sequences, 58% detected once. Germline CDR1 LGHDT, CDR2 YNNKEL (reference sequence). V was clipped by 1 base and J by 4 bases; unmatched bases: 11. This CDR3 has 18 residues. This sequence originates from a man younger than 45 in good health. V is TRBV3-1 and J is TRBJ2-5; 11 bases fit TRBD1. What was sequenced was blood. The CDR3 protein is CASSQGLYRDRGGETQYF. In nucleotides, the CDR3 is TGTGCCAGCAGCCAAGGACTATACCGGGACAGGGGGGGAGAGACCCAGTACTTC.